Included here is one T cell receptor beta chain sequence, with context. Antigen unknown. This record comes from a study of cytomegalovirus exposure and HLA in healthy donors. Study-wide background: A prior analysis found more than 90 million unique TCR beta sequences from some 190 million T cells.

CDR1 and CDR2 (germline): LNHDA, SQIVND (reference sequence). The CDR3 has 12 residues. Trimming took 5 bases from V and 2 from J, leaving 6 bases between them. Regarding the study as a whole: Later analysis indicated greater clonal expansion among HLA-associated TCR beta chains than among equally common other chains. Association of a missense DCLRE1C variant with TCR beta V- and J-gene trimming was reported in a later analysis.

PCR involved 60 Vbeta and 13 Jbeta primers. Profiling relied on immunoSEQ multiplex PCR, and the TCRdb table lists in-frame clones only, not all of them. The profile shows over 200,000 clones, 82% of them singletons. The sequence was obtained from a woman aged 40 to 50 in good health and CMV-seropositive. The rearrangement uses TRBV19 and TRBJ2-5; D is unresolved. The sequenced material came from PBMCs. This CDR3 is CASSALQETQYF. The DNA of the CDR3 is TGTGCCAGTAGTGCGTTGCAAGAGACCCAGTACTTC.